Presented here are 10 T cell receptor beta chains from one specimen sequenced in a study of cytomegalovirus exposure and HLA in healthy donors. The PCR had 60 Vbeta and 13 Jbeta primers. This table comes from immunoSEQ multiplex PCR, and its TCRdb copy is limited to in-frame clones, with some not included. The data contain about 110,000 clones, roughly 71% of them singletons. Sequenced input: PBMCs. These receptors came from a woman in her 70s in good health and CMV-seropositive.

The CDR3 sequence: CTSSHPEPNEQFF. CDR3 coding DNA: TGCACCAGCAGCCACCCCGAGCCTAATGAGCAGTTCTTC. This chain connects TRBV1 to TRBJ2-1; the D segment call TRBD2 is taken from the table without a DNA check. TRBV1 is deemed a pseudogene. The CDR3 consists of 13 residues.

This clone was found once. The chain has TRBV4-1 and TRBJ2-7, with D perhaps TRBD1 (5 bases). Germline CDR1 reads MGHRA; CDR2 reads YSYEKL. V lost 0 bases and J lost 0, with 15 bases in between. This CDR3 is 17 amino acids long. Written as DNA, the CDR3 is TGCGCCAGCAGCCAAGATCCATTCAGGGCCAGCTCCTACGAGCAGTACTTC. This encodes CASSQDPFRASSYEQYF.

This chain uses TRBV29-1 with TRBJ2-5; D uncertain. The CDR3 has 12 residues. Germline V gene sequence: CDR1 SQVTM, CDR2 ANQGSEA. The V end was cut by 4 bases, the J end by 5 bases, with 11 bases between. The CDR3 DNA reads as TGCAGCGTTGCGAAGTTGGAGGAGACCCAGTACTTC. Its protein product is CSVAKLEETQYF.

The chain combines TRBV5-1 with TRBJ2-5; 14 nucleotides match TRBD2. This CDR3 is built from 17 residues. The V and J ends lost 7 bases and 4 bases, in that order; junction bases with no gene match: 12. CDR1 and CDR2 from the germline V gene are SGHRS and YFSETQ. The CDR3 bases are TGCGCCAGCCGACTAGCGGGGGGGCCAGGCCGCGGAGAGACCCAGTACTTC. Residues: CASRLAGGPGRGETQYF.

J is TRBJ1-1 and V is TRBV11-1; D unclear. Germline V gene sequence: CDR1 SGHAT, CDR2 FQDESV (reference sequence). The CDR3 loop spans 16 amino acids. The V end lost 0 bases, the J end lost 1 base, and 12 bases lay between the germline ends. CDR3 nucleotides: TGTGCCAGCAGCTTAGCGCTGGGCAGCACGAACACTGAAGCTTTCTTT. Its translation is CASSLALGSTNTEAFF.

This clone was seen more than once but under ten times. The junction departs from germline at one end; a sequencing error may be responsible. The rearrangement joins TRBV7-7 to TRBJ2-2; a weak D match, TRBD1 (6 bases). The CDR3 is 14 amino acids. Germline assignment: CDR1 SSHAT and CDR2 FNYEAQ (reference sequence). The CDR3 region has the DNA TGTGCTAGCAGCCCCACAGGGTTCACCGGGGAGCTGTTTTTT. Translated, it gives CASSPTGFTGELFF.

The chain recombines TRBV7-6 with TRBJ1-6; maybe TRBD1 (5 bases). From germline, CDR1 is SGHVS and CDR2 FNYEAQ. The V end was cut by 3 bases, the J end by 7 bases, with 10 bases between. This CDR3 is 14 amino acids long. The CDR3 bases are TGTGCCAGCAGCTTGGGGCAGTTGAATTCACCCCTCCACTTT. Protein sequence: CASSLGQLNSPLHF.

The V call is TRBV4-3, the J call TRBJ2-1, with TRBD2 identical over 13 bases. V was clipped by 3 bases and J by 10 bases; unmatched bases: 12. Germline loops: CDR1 LGHNA, CDR2 YSLEER. The length of the CDR3 is 17 residues. The CDR3 DNA sequence: TGCGCCAGCAGCCAGGACCAACGGACTAGCGGGGGAGAAGAGCAGTTCTTC. Its protein is CASSQDQRTSGGEEQFF.

This clone was seen a handful of times. The V call is TRBV30, the J call TRBJ1-1; TRBD1 might be the D (6 bases). Trimming took 2 bases from V and 0 from J, leaving 16 bases between them. The CDR3 sequence is 16 residues long. CDR1 and CDR2 from the germline V gene are GTSNPN and SVGIG (reference sequence). CDR3 bases: TGTGCCTGGAGTTTGGACAGAATTACATTGAACACTGAAGCTTTCTTT. Its protein is CAWSLDRITLNTEAFF.

Only one count was recorded for this clone. The chain combines TRBV2 with TRBJ2-5, with 7 bases identical to TRBD2. The J segment lost 1 base and the V segment lost 4 bases, leaving 6 bases of the junction unmatched. Germline V lookup: CDR1 SNHLY, CDR2 FYNNEI. There are 15 residues in the CDR3. The CDR3 region is CASSGGGAAQETQYF. CDR3 nucleotides: TGTGCCAGCAGTGGGGGGGGAGCGGCCCAAGAGACCCAGTACTTC. Using reference TRBV2 and TRBJ2-5 for the parts outside the CDR3, the full variable domain is EPEVTQTPSHQVTQMGQEVILRCVPISNHLYFYWYRQILGQKVEFLVSFYNNEISEKSEIFDDQFSVERPDGSNFTLKIRSTKLEDSAMYFCASSGGGAAQETQYFGPGTRLLVL.